The 27 T cell receptor beta chains in this list originate from one sample, sequenced in a study of blood T cell repertoires in COVID-19. The table came from immunoSEQ multiplex PCR; TCRdb's copy has only in-frame clones and leaves some out. The repertoire consists of around 230,000 clones, with approximately 80% occurring once and the leading ten covering under 30%. Sequenced: peripheral blood. The source of these receptors is a man aged 35 to 55 with acute or convalescent COVID-19.

The chain carries TRBV12-3 or TRBV12-4 and TRBJ1-2, with TRBD1 matching over 8 bases. This CDR3 comprises 13 residues. The J segment lost 8 bases and the V segment lost 5 bases, leaving 7 bases of the junction unmatched. CDR3 region: CASSPGTGRGYTF. As DNA, the CDR3 is TGTGCCAGCAGTCCCGGGACAGGCCGGGGCTACACCTTC.

The V call is TRBV9, the J call TRBJ2-1; 7 bases are a match to TRBD2. In germline, CDR1 is SGDLS, CDR2 YYNGEE. Unmatched junction bases numbered 8, after V lost 0 bases and J lost 5 bases. The CDR3 runs 16 residues. CDR3 amino acids: CASSVGGGTTNNEQFF. CDR3 bases: TGTGCCAGCAGCGTAGGAGGAGGGACTACAAACAATGAGCAGTTCTTC.

Written as DNA, the CDR3 is TGCAGCGTCGCACCTAGCGGCGAGCAGTTCTTC. Translating it yields CSVAPSGEQFF. The chain links TRBV29-1 to TRBJ2-1, with TRBD2 matching 7 bases. The V gene end was trimmed by 6 bases and the J gene end by 10 bases; junction bases not matched to a gene: 6. CDR3 length equals 11 residues. Germline lookup yields CDR1 SQVTM and CDR2 ANQGSEA.

The rearrangement links TRBV6-6 to TRBJ2-7; the D gene is possibly TRBD2 (6 bases). The CDR3 has 13 amino acids. V lost 6 bases and J 6 bases, leaving 15 bases between the germline ends. CDR1 is MNHNY and CDR2 is SVGAGI in the germline V gene (reference sequence). The CDR3 DNA follows: TGTGCCAGCAGCCCCCGGGAGAGAGGCGAGCAGTACTTC. It encodes CASSPRERGEQYF.

This clone was detected once. The V gene is TRBV6-1, the J gene TRBJ1-1; tentative D call: TRBD1 (5 bases). CDR1 MNHNS and CDR2 SASEGT come from the germline V gene. The CDR3 contains 14 residues. V was trimmed by 1 base and J by 5 bases, leaving 11 bases between them. The CDR3 reads CASSEDYKGTEAFF. CDR3 coding DNA: TGTGCCAGCAGTGAAGATTACAAGGGGACTGAAGCTTTCTTT.

The rearrangement uses TRBV9 and TRBJ2-7, with 10 positions matching TRBD2. Per the germline V gene, CDR1 is SGDLS and CDR2 is YYNGEE. CDR3 length equals 14 residues. V lost 5 bases to trimming and J lost 7 bases; unmatched junction nucleotides: 9. The CDR3 DNA reads as TGTGCCAGCAGTCGAGCGGGAGGGGTGGGGGAGCAGTACTTC. Translating gives CASSRAGGVGEQYF.

CDR3: CASSYPGDTEAFF. The CDR3 bases are TGTGCCAGCAGTTACCCGGGGGACACTGAAGCTTTCTTT. V usage is TRBV6-6 and J usage is TRBJ1-1, with a tentative D call TRBD1 (5 bases). The CDR3 is made up of 13 amino acids. Germline lookup yields CDR1 MNHNY and CDR2 SVGAGI (reference sequence). Trimming cost V 2 bases and J 3 bases, with 7 bases left between them.

The chain combines TRBV7-9 with TRBJ1-1, with D possibly matching TRBD1 (6 bases). V lost 5 bases to trimming and J lost 1 base, with 11 bases between them. Germline-derived CDR1 and CDR2 are SEHNR and FQNEAQ (reference sequence). The length of the CDR3 is 14 residues. CDR3 amino acids: CASSSQGTNTEAFF. In DNA form, the CDR3 reads TGTGCCAGCAGCAGTCAGGGGACGAACACTGAAGCTTTCTTT.

This clone was recorded many times. The chain combines TRBV4-2 with TRBJ2-7; TRBD1 aligns across 9 bases. Germline V gene data show CDR1 as LGHNA and CDR2 as YNFKEQ. Trimming took 0 bases from V and 1 from J; bases not matched to a gene: 4. The CDR3 has 16 residues. Here the CDR3 DNA reads TGTGCCAGCAGCCAAGAAACCGGGACAGGGTCCTACGAGCAGTACTTC. This encodes CASSQETGTGSYEQYF.

The chain is built from TRBV11-2 and TRBJ2-3; 7 nucleotides align to TRBD2. Looked up from germline, CDR1 is SGHAT and CDR2 is FQNNGV. The CDR3 has 15 amino acids. V dropped 4 bases and J dropped 4; count of bases not matched to a gene: 8. The CDR3 protein is CASSSRWEGSDTQYF. The CDR3 nucleotides are TGTGCCAGCAGCTCCCGTTGGGAGGGTTCAGATACGCAGTATTTT.

The chain carries TRBV10-3 and TRBJ1-6; no clear D gene. The V and J ends lost 10 bases and 9 bases respectively, with 22 bases between them. The CDR3 runs to 15 residues. In germline, CDR1 is ENHRY, CDR2 SYGVKD. The DNA of the CDR3 is TGTGCCACCAGGCCGGCGGGTATTTCTTTTTCACCCCTCCACTTT. The encoded protein is CATRPAGISFSPLHF.

The genes are TRBV19 and TRBJ1-1; D not resolved. Germline-derived CDR1 and CDR2 are LNHDA and SQIVND (reference sequence). V lost 7 bases and J 3 bases, leaving 9 bases between the germline ends. The CDR3 loop spans 12 amino acids. The CDR3 sequence is CASTDWDTEAFF. The DNA of the CDR3 is TGTGCCAGTACCGACTGGGACACTGAAGCTTTCTTT.

This chain links TRBV7-2 with TRBJ1-6; 8 bases map to TRBD1. The CDR3 covers 15 residues. Germline V gene lookup returns CDR1 SGHTA and CDR2 FQGNSA. V gave up 2 bases and J gave up 6 bases; unmatched junction bases: 3. CDR3 sequence: CASSLSRGLNSPLHF. Written as DNA, the CDR3 is TGTGCCAGCAGCTTAAGCAGGGGGCTTAATTCACCCCTCCACTTT.

J is TRBJ2-7 and V is TRBV4-3; D perhaps matches TRBD1 (5 bases). V was shortened by 4 bases and J by 2 bases, with 12 bases between the two germline ends. CDR3 length: 14 amino acids. Germline V gives CDR1 LGHNA, CDR2 YSLEER. The CDR3 spells CASSRVTETYEQYF. DNA for the CDR3: TGCGCCAGCAGCCGAGTGACAGAGACCTACGAGCAGTACTTC.

The gene calls are TRBV7-9 and TRBJ2-6, with D maybe TRBD1 (5 bases). Trimming removed 6 bases at V and 0 bases at J, with 12 bases between. Germline assignment: CDR1 SEHNR and CDR2 FQNEAQ (reference sequence). The CDR3 contains 16 residues. The CDR3 region has the DNA TGTGCCAGCAGTAAAGCGACAGTCTCTGGGGCCAACGTCCTGACTTTC. Encoded protein: CASSKATVSGANVLTF. The full variable domain, completed using reference TRBV7-9 and TRBJ2-6, is DTGVSQNPRHKITKRGQNVTFRCDPISEHNRLYWYRQTLGQGPEFLTYFQNEAQLEKSRLLSDRFSAERPKGSFSTLEIQRTEQGDSAMYLCASSKATVSGANVLTFGAGSRLTVL.

The chain links TRBV19 to TRBJ1-3; D is possibly TRBD1 (5 bases). This CDR3 spans 15 amino acids. The germline V gene encodes CDR1 LNHDA and CDR2 SQIVND (reference sequence). The V and J ends lost 8 bases and 0 bases respectively, with 14 bases between them. The CDR3 nucleotides read TGTGCCAGTCGACTGGACAACGGCTCTGGAAACACCATATATTTT. It translates to CASRLDNGSGNTIYF.

The rearrangement links TRBV15 to TRBJ2-7; TRBD1 matches at 7 bases. Per the germline V gene, CDR1 is LNHNV and CDR2 is YYDKDF (reference sequence). Trimming at V came to 5 bases and at J to 3 bases, leaving 13 bases not matched to a gene. The CDR3 totals 16 residues. The CDR3 loop is CATSSQSGTVGYEQYF. CDR3 nucleotides: TGTGCCACCAGCTCGCAATCCGGGACAGTGGGCTACGAGCAGTACTTC.

This clone was seen more than once but under ten times. The rearrangement links TRBV4-1 to TRBJ2-3; 10 bases map to TRBD2. There are 15 residues in the CDR3. J gave up 2 bases and V 2 bases, and 1 base lay outside the gene matches. Per the germline V gene, CDR1 is MGHRA and CDR2 is YSYEKL. CDR3 in amino acids: CASSQLAGDTDTQYF. The CDR3 DNA reads TGCGCCAGCAGCCAACTAGCGGGAGACACAGATACGCAGTATTTT.

Only a few counts were recorded for this clone. The chain joins TRBV3-1 (or the pseudogene TRBV3-2) to TRBJ1-6; the match to TRBD1 covers 9 bases. CDR3 size: 18 residues. V dropped 4 bases and J dropped 1; count of bases not matched to a gene: 8. Germline V gene sequence: CDR1 LGHDT, CDR2 YNNKEL (reference sequence). The chain's CDR3 is CASSPGTGSPSYNSPLHF. The DNA of the CDR3 is TGTGCCAGCAGCCCCGGGACAGGGAGTCCGTCCTATAATTCACCCCTCCACTTT.

The CDR3 here is CASSLSKSATRIKEQYF. The CDR3 bases are TGCGCCAGCAGCTTGAGTAAGAGCGCGACTCGGATTAAAGAGCAGTACTTC. V usage is TRBV5-1 and J usage is TRBJ2-7, with no clear D. V lost 1 base and J lost 7, with 24 bases in between. CDR3 size: 17 residues. From germline, CDR1 is SGHRS and CDR2 YFSETQ. The full variable domain, in which reference TRBV5-1 and TRBJ2-7 provide the parts outside the CDR3, is KAGVTQTPRYLIKTRGQQVTLSCSPISGHRSVSWYQQTPGQGLQFLFEYFSETQRNKGNFPGRFSGRQFSNSRSEMNVSTLELGDSALYLCASSLSKSATRIKEQYFGPGTRLTVT.

The J gene is TRBJ2-7, the V gene TRBV5-6; 7 bases are a match to TRBD1. The germline V gene encodes CDR1 SGHDT and CDR2 YYEEEE. V shed 4 bases, J shed 2 bases, and the junction held 9 bases outside the gene matches. The CDR3 loop spans 15 amino acids. The DNA of the CDR3 is TGTGCCAGCAGCGTGCCAGGGGGAGTCCCCTACGAGCAGTACTTC. This sequence encodes CASSVPGGVPYEQYF.

The chain employs TRBV5-1 and TRBJ2-2; 7 bases align to TRBD2. The germline V gene has CDR1 SGHRS and CDR2 YFSETQ. V shed 4 bases, J shed 0 bases, and the junction held 6 bases outside the gene matches. The length of the CDR3 is 16 residues. The CDR3 loop reads CASSPTLAANTGELFF. DNA of the CDR3: TGCGCCAGCAGCCCCACCCTAGCGGCGAACACCGGGGAGCTGTTTTTT.

This chain connects TRBV6-1 to TRBJ1-2; no definite D call. CDR1 and CDR2 (germline): MNHNS, SASEGT. Trimming stripped 2 bases from V and 7 bases from J, with 5 bases between. This CDR3 has 11 amino acids. For the CDR3, the DNA is TGTGCCAGCAGTGAATTCGGTGGCTACACCTTC. This gives the protein CASSEFGGYTF.

V usage is TRBV11-2 and J usage is TRBJ1-1; D remains unclear. V was trimmed by 5 bases and J by 3 bases, leaving 7 bases between them. This CDR3 is built from 12 residues. Germline V gene lookup returns CDR1 SGHAT and CDR2 FQNNGV. This CDR3 reads CASSLYYTEAFF. The CDR3 DNA follows: TGTGCCAGCAGCCTCTATTACACTGAAGCTTTCTTT.

The rearrangement links TRBV14 to TRBJ2-7; 7 bases match TRBD1. Trimming cost V 1 base and J 4 bases; bases outside gene matches: 7. Germline CDR1 reads SGHDN; CDR2 reads FVKESK. The CDR3 extends over 15 amino acids. The CDR3 sequence: CASSQVGGQMYEQYF. CDR3 DNA: TGTGCCAGCAGCCAAGTAGGGGGACAGATGTACGAGCAGTACTTC.

This clone was observed once. The rearrangement joins TRBV7-3 to TRBJ2-1; TRBD1 matches 8 bases. CDR1 and CDR2 (germline): SGHTA, FQGTGA. V dropped 5 bases and J dropped 7; count of bases not matched to a gene: 7. The CDR3 runs to 14 residues. The CDR3 nucleotides are TGTGCCAGCAGCCAACAGGGGGTCGGTAATGAGCAGTTCTTC. This codes for CASSQQGVGNEQFF.

CDR3 loop: CASSRGQAAEQFF. DNA of the CDR3: TGTGCCAGCAGCAGGGGACAGGCGGCTGAGCAGTTCTTC. The chain couples TRBV7-2 to TRBJ2-1, with 8 positions matching TRBD1. The CDR3 has 13 residues. CDR1 and CDR2 (germline): SGHTA, FQGNSA. V was pared by 5 bases and J by 9 bases, with 6 bases of the junction left unmatched.